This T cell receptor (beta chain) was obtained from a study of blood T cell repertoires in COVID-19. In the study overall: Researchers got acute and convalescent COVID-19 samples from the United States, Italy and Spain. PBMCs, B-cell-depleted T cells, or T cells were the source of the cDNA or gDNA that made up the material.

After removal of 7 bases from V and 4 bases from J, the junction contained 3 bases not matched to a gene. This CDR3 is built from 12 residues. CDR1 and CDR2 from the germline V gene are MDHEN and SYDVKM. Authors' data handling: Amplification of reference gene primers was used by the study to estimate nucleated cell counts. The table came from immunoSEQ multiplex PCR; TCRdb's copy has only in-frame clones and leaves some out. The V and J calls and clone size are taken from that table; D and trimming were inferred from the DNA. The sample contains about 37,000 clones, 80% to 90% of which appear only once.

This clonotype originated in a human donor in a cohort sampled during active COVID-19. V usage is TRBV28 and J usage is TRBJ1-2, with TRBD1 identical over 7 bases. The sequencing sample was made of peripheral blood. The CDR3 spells CASKTGVYGYTF. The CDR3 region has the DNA TGTGCCAGCAAAACAGGGGTCTATGGCTACACCTTC.